This entry is about one T cell receptor (beta chain). The antigen this receptor binds is unknown. There are no base qualities to consult, and no much larger clone falls within one base. The source of the sample is a study of radiotherapy plus CTLA-4 blockade in lung cancer (dated by TCRdb to 2016 to 2018). As for the study more broadly: Objective responses were observed in 15% to 20% of enrolled patients, and disease control was achieved in 31%. Beyond this particular receptor, the publication reports: Increased serum interferon-beta after radiation, together with early dynamic changes in blood T cell clones, were reported to be the strongest predictors of response. After treatment with radiotherapy and ipilimumab, TCR clones that originated in tumors expanded in peripheral blood.

Libraries were made using the immunoSEQ multiplex PCR assay. In TCRdb, the immuneACCESS table is reduced to in-frame sequences with V and J assigned. These tables do not hold every clone; where another copy was compared, an unresolved V gene accounts for under half, and the others remain unexplained. The sample table shows 81,000 or so clones, and about four fifths are seen once. The ten largest clones represent roughly 22% of the sample. Focal radiation therapy combined with CTLA-4 blockade (ipilimumab) was tested in patients with chemo-refractory metastatic non-small-cell lung cancer. Unmatched junction bases come to 7, with V trimmed by 2 bases and J by 6 bases. CDR1 and CDR2 are read off the germline V gene as MNHEY and SVGAGI. The CDR3 holds 15 amino acids from the cysteine to the phenylalanine. The retained sequence is limited to the CDR3, 45 bases, with the frame set at the first base.

Sequencing was performed on peripheral blood, taken from a patient treated with radiotherapy plus ipilimumab. Recombination linked TRBV6-5 to TRBJ2-3, with TRBD1 identical over 8 junction bases. The receptor comes from a human donor with non-small cell lung cancer whose response to radiotherapy plus ipilimumab could not be evaluated. Some clones in this sample may be carry-over from other donors' samples. At the DNA level, the sequence is TGTGCCAGCAGTTACAGAACAGGGGGTTCGGATACGCAGTATTTT. Translated, it gives CASSYRTGGSDTQYF.